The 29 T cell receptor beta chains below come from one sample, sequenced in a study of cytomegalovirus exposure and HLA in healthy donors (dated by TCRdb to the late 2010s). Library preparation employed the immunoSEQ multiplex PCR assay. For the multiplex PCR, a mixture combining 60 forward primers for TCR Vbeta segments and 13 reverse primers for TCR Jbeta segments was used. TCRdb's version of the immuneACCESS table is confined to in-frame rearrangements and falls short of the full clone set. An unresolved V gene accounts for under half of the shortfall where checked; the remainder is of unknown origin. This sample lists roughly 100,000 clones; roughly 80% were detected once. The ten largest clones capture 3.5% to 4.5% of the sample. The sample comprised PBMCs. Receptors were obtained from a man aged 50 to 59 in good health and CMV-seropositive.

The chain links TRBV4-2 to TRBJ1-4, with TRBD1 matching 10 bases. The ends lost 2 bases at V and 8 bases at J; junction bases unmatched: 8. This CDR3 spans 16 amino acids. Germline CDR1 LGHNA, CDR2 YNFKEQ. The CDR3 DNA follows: TGTGCCAGCAGCCAACCCCAGACAGGGGGCGGCGAAAAACTGTTTTTT. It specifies CASSQPQTGGGEKLFF.

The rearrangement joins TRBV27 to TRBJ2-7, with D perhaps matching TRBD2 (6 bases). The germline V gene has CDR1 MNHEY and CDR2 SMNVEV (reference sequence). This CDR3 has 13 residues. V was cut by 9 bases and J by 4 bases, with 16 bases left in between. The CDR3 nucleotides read TGTGCCAGTCGACCGGGACTTGCATACGAGCAGTACTTC. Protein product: CASRPGLAYEQYF.

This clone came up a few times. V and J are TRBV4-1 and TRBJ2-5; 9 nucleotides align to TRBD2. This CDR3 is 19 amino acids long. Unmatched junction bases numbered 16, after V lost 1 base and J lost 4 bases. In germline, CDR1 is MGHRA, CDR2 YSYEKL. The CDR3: CASSQVSSAAGGPRETQYF. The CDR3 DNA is TGCGCCAGCAGCCAAGTCAGTTCCGCGGCGGGAGGGCCTCGAGAGACCCAGTACTTC.

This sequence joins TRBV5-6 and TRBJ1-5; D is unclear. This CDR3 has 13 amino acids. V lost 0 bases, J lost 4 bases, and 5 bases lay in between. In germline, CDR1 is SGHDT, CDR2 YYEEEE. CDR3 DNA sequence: TGTGCCAGCAGCTTGGTTCATAATCAGCCCCAGCATTTT. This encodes CASSLVHNQPQHF.

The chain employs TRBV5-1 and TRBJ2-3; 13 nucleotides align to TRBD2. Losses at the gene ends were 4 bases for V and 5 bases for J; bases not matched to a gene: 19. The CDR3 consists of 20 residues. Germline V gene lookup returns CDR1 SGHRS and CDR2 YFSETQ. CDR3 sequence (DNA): TGCGCCAGCAGCAGGAGAGAACCGGGACTAGCGGGACCGCGGGAAGATACGCAGTATTTT. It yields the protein CASSRREPGLAGPREDTQYF.

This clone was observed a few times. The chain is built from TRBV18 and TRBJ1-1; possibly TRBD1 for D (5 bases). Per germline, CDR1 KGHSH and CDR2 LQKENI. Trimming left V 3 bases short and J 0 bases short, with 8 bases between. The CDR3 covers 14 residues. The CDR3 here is CASSPQGMNTEAFF. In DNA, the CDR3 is TGTGCCAGCTCACCGCAGGGCATGAACACTGAAGCTTTCTTT.

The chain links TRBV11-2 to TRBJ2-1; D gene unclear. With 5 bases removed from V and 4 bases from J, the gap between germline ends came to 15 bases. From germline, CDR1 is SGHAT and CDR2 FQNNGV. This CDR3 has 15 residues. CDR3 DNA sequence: TGTGCCAGCAGCCAGGTCCTGAAAGTATACAATGAGCAGTTCTTC. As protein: CASSQVLKVYNEQFF.

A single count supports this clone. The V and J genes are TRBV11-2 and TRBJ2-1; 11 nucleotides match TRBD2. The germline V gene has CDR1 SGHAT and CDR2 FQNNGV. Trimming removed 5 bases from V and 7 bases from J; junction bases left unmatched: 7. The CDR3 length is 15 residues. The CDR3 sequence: CASSQPRTSGNEQFF. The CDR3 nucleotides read TGTGCCAGCAGCCAACCCCGGACTAGCGGGAATGAGCAGTTCTTC.

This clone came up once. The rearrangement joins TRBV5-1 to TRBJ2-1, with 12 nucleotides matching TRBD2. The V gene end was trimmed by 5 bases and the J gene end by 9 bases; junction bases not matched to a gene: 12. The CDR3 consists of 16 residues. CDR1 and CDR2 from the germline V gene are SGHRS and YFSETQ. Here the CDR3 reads CASSLYTSGGLGEQFF. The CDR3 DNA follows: TGCGCCAGCAGTTTATATACTAGCGGGGGGTTGGGTGAGCAGTTCTTC.

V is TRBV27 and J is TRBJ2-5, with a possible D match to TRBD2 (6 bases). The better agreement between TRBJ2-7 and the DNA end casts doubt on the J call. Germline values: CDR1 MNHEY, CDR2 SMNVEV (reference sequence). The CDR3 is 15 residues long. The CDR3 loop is CASSLSSEGGYEQYF. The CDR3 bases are TGTGCCAGCAGTTTATCGTCCGAGGGAGGCTACGAGCAGTACTTC.

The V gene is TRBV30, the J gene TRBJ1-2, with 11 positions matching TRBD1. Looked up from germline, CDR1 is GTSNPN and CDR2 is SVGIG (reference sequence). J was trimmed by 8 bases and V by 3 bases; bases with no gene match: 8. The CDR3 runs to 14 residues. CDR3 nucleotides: TGTGCCTGGAGCCCAGGACAGGGGGCGCGAGGCTACACCTTC. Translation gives CAWSPGQGARGYTF. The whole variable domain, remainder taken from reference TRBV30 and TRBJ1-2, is SQTIHQWPATLVQPVGSPLSLECTVEGTSNPNLYWYRQAAGRGLQLLFYSVGIGQISSEVPQNLSASRPQDRQFILSSKKLLLSDSGFYLCAWSPGQGARGYTFGSGTRLTVV.

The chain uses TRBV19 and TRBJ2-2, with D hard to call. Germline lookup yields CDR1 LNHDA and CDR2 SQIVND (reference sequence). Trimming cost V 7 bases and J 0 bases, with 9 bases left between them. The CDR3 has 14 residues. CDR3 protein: CASNPLANTGELFF. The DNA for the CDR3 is TGTGCCAGTAATCCACTGGCGAACACCGGGGAGCTGTTTTTT.

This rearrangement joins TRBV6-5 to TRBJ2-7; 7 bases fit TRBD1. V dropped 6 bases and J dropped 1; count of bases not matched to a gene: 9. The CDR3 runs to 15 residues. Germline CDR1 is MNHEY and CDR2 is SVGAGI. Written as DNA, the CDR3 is TGTGCCAGCAGCCGGGACAGCTCTTCTTCCTACGAGCAGTACTTC. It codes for CASSRDSSSSYEQYF.

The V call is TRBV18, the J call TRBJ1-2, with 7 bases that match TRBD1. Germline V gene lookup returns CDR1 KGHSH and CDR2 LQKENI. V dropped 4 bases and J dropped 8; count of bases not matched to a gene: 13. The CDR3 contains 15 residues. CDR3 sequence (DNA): TGTGCCAGCTCACTCAGGGACAGCACCTTGGGAGGCTACACCTTC. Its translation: CASSLRDSTLGGYTF.

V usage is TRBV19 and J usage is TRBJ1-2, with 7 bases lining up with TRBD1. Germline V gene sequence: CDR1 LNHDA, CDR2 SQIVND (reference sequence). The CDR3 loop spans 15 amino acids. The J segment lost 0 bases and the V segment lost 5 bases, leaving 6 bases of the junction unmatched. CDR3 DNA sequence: TGTGCCAGTAGTTTACGGGACAGAGCTAACTATGGCTACACCTTC. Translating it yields CASSLRDRANYGYTF.

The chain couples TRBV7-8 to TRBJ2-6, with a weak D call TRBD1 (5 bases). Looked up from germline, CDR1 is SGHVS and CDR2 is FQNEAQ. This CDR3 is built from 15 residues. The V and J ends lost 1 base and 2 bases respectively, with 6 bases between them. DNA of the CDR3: TGTGCCAGCAGCTTAGGGGGCCCTGGGGCCAACGTCCTGACTTTC. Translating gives CASSLGGPGANVLTF.

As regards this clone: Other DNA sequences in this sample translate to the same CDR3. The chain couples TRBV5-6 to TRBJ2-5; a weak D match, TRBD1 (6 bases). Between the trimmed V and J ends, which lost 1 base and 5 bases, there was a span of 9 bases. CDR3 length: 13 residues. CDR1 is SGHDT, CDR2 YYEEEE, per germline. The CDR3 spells CASSLIRGETQYF. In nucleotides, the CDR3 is TGTGCCAGCAGCTTGATTAGGGGGGAGACCCAGTACTTC.

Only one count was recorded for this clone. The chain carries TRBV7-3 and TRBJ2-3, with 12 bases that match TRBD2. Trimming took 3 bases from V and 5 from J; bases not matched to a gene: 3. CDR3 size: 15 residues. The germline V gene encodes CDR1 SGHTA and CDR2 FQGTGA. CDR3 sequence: CASSLWTSGKDTQYF. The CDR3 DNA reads TGTGCCAGCAGCTTGTGGACTAGCGGGAAAGATACGCAGTATTTT.

This CDR3 is CATSIPGQGWYEQYF. DNA of the CDR3: TGTGCCACCAGCATACCGGGACAGGGTTGGTACGAGCAGTACTTC. This sequence joins TRBV15 and TRBJ2-5; 9 bases fit TRBD1. The J call may not be correct, given that the DNA end is closer to TRBJ2-7. CDR3 length: 15 residues. Germline loops: CDR1 LNHNV, CDR2 YYDKDF (reference sequence).

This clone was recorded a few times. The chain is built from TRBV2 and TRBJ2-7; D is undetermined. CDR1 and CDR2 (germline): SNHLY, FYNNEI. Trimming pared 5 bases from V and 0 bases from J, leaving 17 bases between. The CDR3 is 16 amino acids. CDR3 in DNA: TGTGCCAGCAGTTTCCCACGTAGCAGCAGCTCCTACGAGCAGTACTTC. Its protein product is CASSFPRSSSSYEQYF. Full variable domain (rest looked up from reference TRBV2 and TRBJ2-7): EPEVTQTPSHQVTQMGQEVILRCVPISNHLYFYWYRQILGQKVEFLVSFYNNEISEKSEIFDDQFSVERPDGSNFTLKIRSTKLEDSAMYFCASSFPRSSSSYEQYFGPGTRLTVT.

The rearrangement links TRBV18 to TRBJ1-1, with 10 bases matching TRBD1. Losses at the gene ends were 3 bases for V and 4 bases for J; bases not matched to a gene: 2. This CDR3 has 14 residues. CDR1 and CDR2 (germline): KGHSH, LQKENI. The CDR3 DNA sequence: TGTGCCAGCTCACCGGGACAGGGGTTCACTGAAGCTTTCTTT. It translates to CASSPGQGFTEAFF.

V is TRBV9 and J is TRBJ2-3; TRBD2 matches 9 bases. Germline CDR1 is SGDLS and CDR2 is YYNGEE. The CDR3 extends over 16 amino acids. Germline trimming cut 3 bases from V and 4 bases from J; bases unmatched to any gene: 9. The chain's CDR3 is CASSERAGGSADTQYF. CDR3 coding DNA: TGTGCCAGCAGCGAAAGAGCGGGAGGTAGCGCAGATACGCAGTATTTT.

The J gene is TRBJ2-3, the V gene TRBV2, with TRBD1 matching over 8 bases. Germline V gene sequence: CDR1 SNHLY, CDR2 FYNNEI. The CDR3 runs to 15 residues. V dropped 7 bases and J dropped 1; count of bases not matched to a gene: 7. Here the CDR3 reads CASILTGVGTDTQYF. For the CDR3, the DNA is TGTGCCAGCATCCTGACAGGGGTCGGCACAGATACGCAGTATTTT. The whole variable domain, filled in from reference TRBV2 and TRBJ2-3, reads EPEVTQTPSHQVTQMGQEVILRCVPISNHLYFYWYRQILGQKVEFLVSFYNNEISEKSEIFDDQFSVERPDGSNFTLKIRSTKLEDSAMYFCASILTGVGTDTQYFGPGTRLTVL.

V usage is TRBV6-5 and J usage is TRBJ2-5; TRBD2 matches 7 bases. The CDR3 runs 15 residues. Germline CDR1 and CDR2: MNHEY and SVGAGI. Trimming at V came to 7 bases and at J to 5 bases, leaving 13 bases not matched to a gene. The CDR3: CASTLTSGGVETQYF. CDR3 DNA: TGTGCCAGCACCCTCACTTCTGGGGGGGTTGAGACCCAGTACTTC.

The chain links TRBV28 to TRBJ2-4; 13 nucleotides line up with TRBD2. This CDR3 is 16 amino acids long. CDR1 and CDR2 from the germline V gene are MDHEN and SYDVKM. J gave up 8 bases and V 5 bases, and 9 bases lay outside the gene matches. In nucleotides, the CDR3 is TGTGCCAGCAGTACCCCGACTAGCGGGGGGTGGGACATTCAGTACTTC. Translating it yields CASSTPTSGGWDIQYF.

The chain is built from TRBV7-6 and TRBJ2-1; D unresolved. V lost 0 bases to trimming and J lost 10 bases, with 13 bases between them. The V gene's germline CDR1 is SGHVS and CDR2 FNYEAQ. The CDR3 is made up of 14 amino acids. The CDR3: CASSLARGAKEQFF. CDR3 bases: TGTGCCAGCAGCTTAGCCAGAGGAGCGAAGGAGCAGTTCTTC.

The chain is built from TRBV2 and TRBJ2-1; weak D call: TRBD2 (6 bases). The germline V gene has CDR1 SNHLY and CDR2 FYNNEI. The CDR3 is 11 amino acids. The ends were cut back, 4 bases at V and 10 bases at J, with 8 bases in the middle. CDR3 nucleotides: TGTGCCAGCAGTGTACTAGCAGAGCAGTTCTTC. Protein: CASSVLAEQFF.

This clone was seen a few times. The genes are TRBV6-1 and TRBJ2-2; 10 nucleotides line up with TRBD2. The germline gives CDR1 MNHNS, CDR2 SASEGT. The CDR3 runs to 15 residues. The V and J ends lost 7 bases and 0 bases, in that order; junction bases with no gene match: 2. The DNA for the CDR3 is TGTGCCAGCATTCTAGCGGGAGCGAACACCGGGGAGCTGTTTTTT. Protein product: CASILAGANTGELFF.

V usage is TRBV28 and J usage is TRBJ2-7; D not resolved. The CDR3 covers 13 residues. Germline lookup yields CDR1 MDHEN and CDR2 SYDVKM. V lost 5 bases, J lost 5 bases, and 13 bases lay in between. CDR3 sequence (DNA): TGTGCCAGCAGTACAACACCCCCCGACGAGCAGTACTTC. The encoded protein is CASSTTPPDEQYF.